Listed below are T cell receptor beta chains from one sample, sequenced in a study of identical twins. A single record per CDR3 protein comes from TCRdb applying MiXCR to the 5' RACE reads. The sample holds roughly 1,500,000 distinct CDR3 sequences, 25% to 35% seen once. Sequencing was done on a sample of cord blood. The receptors come from a newborn girl in good health. Both conserved end residues are part of each CDR3. The D gene is left open where the match is weak. Clone sizes are given selectively: once, few, many, or a class where the clone is expanded.

J	D	V	length	size	DNA	CDR3
TRBJ2-7	NA	TRBV3-1	16	NA	TGTGCCAGCAGCCTCCTGACCGCGGGACCCCGCTACGAGCAGTACTTC	CASSLLTAGPRYEQYF
TRBJ2-1	NA	TRBV28	12	few	TGTGCCACCGGGCGTGTGGGCATTGAGCAGTTCTTC	CATGRVGIEQFF
TRBJ1-2	NA	TRBV4-2	13	NA	TGTGCCAGCTCCCTTAGGGGACAATATGGCTACACCTTC	CASSLRGQYGYTF
TRBJ1-2	TRBD1	TRBV25-1	15	NA	TGTGCCAGCACTGGGACAGGGAGTGGGCACTATGGCTACACCTTC	CASTGTGSGHYGYTF
TRBJ2-3	TRBD2	TRBV24-1	17	few	TGTGCCACCAGTGATTCCAGACTAGCGGGTTCCACAGATACGCAGTATTTT	CATSDSRLAGSTDTQYF
TRBJ2-1	TRBD2	TRBV10-3	14	few	TGTGCCATCAGTTTGACTAGCGGATACAATGAGCAGTTCTTC	CAISLTSGYNEQFF
TRBJ2-7	NA	TRBV5-5	11	few	TGTGCCAGCAGCTTGGGGTACAGCACGTACTTC	CASSLGYSTYF
TRBJ1-2	NA	TRBV5-6	16	few	TGTGCCAGCAGCTTGGAGCAGGGCCGACTTAACTATGGCTACACCTTC	CASSLEQGRLNYGYTF
TRBJ2-1	TRBD2	TRBV5-1	16	NA	TGCGCCAGCAGCCGCCCAATGGGACTAGCGGGAGCAGAGCAGTTCTTC	CASSRPMGLAGAEQFF
TRBJ2-3	TRBD2	TRBV9	16	NA	TGTGCCAGCAGCATGACTAGCGGGGCGGTCGGAGATACGCAGTATTTT	CASSMTSGAVGDTQYF
TRBJ2-3	NA	TRBV7-6	15	few	TGTGCCAGCAGCCGACAGGGACTTCCCACAGATACGCAGTATTTT	CASSRQGLPTDTQYF
TRBJ2-2	TRBD2	TRBV5-1	16	NA	TGCGCCAGCATGGTGGGACTAGCGGGTGGCACCGGGGAGCTGTTTTTT	CASMVGLAGGTGELFF
TRBJ1-1	NA	TRBV27	15	NA	TGTGCCAGCAGCGACCCACCCAGGGGAAACACTGAAGCTTTCTTT	CASSDPPRGNTEAFF
TRBJ1-2	TRBD1	TRBV20-1	15	few	TGCAGTGCTCCTCAACCGGGACAGGGTAACTATGGCTACACCTTC	CSAPQPGQGNYGYTF
TRBJ1-1	NA	TRBV5-1	14	NA	NA	CASSLWGFGTEASF
TRBJ1-1	TRBD1	TRBV20-1	18	once	TGCAGTGCTAGAGATTGGAAGACAGGGGGCGCGTGGAACACTGAAGCTTTCTTT	CSARDWKTGGAWNTEAFF
TRBJ2-2	TRBD2	TRBV5-6	17	NA	TGTGCCAGCAGCTTGGAACTAGCGGGGGGATACACCGGGGAGCTGTTTTTT	CASSLELAGGYTGELFF
TRBJ1-5	TRBD1	TRBV11-2	14	NA	TGTGCCAGCAGGCAGGGGGAAGGCAATCAGCCCCAGCATTTT	CASRQGEGNQPQHF
TRBJ2-1	NA	TRBV20-1	13	few	TGCAGTGCTAGTTTGGACACCTACAATGAGCAGTTCTTC	CSASLDTYNEQFF
TRBJ2-7	TRBD2	TRBV2	17	NA	TGTGCCAGCAGTGAACGGGCTAGCGGGTGGAGCTCCTACGAGCAGTACTTC	CASSERASGWSSYEQYF
TRBJ1-2	NA	TRBV5-1	15	NA	TGCGCCAGCAGCCTTGGGTCCCAGGGAATCTATGGCTACACCTTC	CASSLGSQGIYGYTF
TRBJ2-1	TRBD2	TRBV6-5	21	few	TGTGCCAGCAGTTACCCGTTCGGACTAGCGGGGGGGCCGGGCTCCTACAATGAGCAGTTCTTC	CASSYPFGLAGGPGSYNEQFF
TRBJ1-5	NA	TRBV6-1	14	NA	TGTGCCAGCAGTGAATGGGGAGGGCCCCAGCCCCAGCATTTT	CASSEWGGPQPQHF
TRBJ1-1	TRBD1	TRBV3-1	17	NA	TGTGCCAGCAGCCAAGTGGAGACAGGGCAAATTATTACTGAAGCTTTCTTT	CASSQVETGQIITEAFF